The 11 T cell receptor beta chains in this list originate from one sample, sequenced in a study of STAT5B mutations in CD4+ large granular lymphocyte leukemia. The table came from immunoSEQ multiplex PCR; TCRdb's copy has only in-frame clones and leaves some out. In the table there are 45,000 to 55,000 clones, roughly two thirds of which are singletons. Sample: CD4+ T cells from blood buffy coats. The receptor source for this set is a human donor in good health.

The chain combines TRBV11-2 with TRBJ2-7; unclear D gene. V dropped 5 bases and J dropped 7 bases, with 15 bases sitting between them. The CDR3 covers 13 residues. Germline V lookup: CDR1 SGHAT, CDR2 FQNNGV. The CDR3 is CASSKGQIQEQYV. CDR3 DNA sequence: TGTGCCAGCAGCAAAGGGCAAATTCAGGAGCAGTACGTC.

The J gene is TRBJ2-5, the V gene TRBV18; D ambiguous. From germline, CDR1 is KGHSH and CDR2 LQKENI. This CDR3 spans 16 amino acids. V was trimmed by 3 bases and J by 1 base, leaving 15 bases between them. DNA for the CDR3: TGTGCCAGCTCACCTTATAGTACCTCCAGCCAAGAGACCCAGTACTTC. It yields the protein CASSPYSTSSQETQYF. Variable domain in full (rest from reference TRBV18 and TRBJ2-5): NAGVMQNPRHLVRRRGQEARLRCSPMKGHSHVYWYRQLPEEGLKFMVYLQKENIIDESGMPKERFSAEFPKEGPSILRIQQVVRGDSAAYFCASSPYSTSSQETQYFGPGTRLLVL.

The J gene is TRBJ1-1, the V gene TRBV5-6, with D perhaps TRBD1 (6 bases). Germline V gene sequence: CDR1 SGHDT, CDR2 YYEEEE. The CDR3 has 16 residues. The germline V and J ends were trimmed by 3 bases and 3 bases, with 18 bases remaining between them. The CDR3 region has the DNA TGTGCCAGCAGCTCCCGGGTGGGGGCGGTGGACACTGAAGCTTTCTTT. This encodes CASSSRVGAVDTEAFF.

The chain joins TRBV5-6 to TRBJ2-5, with D possibly matching TRBD1 (6 bases). Germline V gene sequence: CDR1 SGHDT, CDR2 YYEEEE. Trimming pared 7 bases from V and 5 bases from J, leaving 15 bases between. The CDR3 has 13 residues. In DNA, the CDR3 is TGTGCCAGCGCGACCCCAGGGGCTGAGACCCAGTACTTC. This codes for CASATPGAETQYF.

The chain carries TRBV14 and TRBJ2-1; the D gene is possibly TRBD1 (6 bases). V was shortened by 2 bases and J by 7 bases, with 18 bases between the two germline ends. CDR3 length: 16 amino acids. Germline V gene sequence: CDR1 SGHDN, CDR2 FVKESK. CDR3 nucleotides: TGTGCCAGCAGCCAATTCAGCTCCTTTACAGGGAATGAGCAGTTCTTC. Its protein product is CASSQFSSFTGNEQFF. Full variable domain (rest looked up from reference TRBV14 and TRBJ2-1): EAGVTQFPSHSVIEKGQTVTLRCDPISGHDNLYWYRRVMGKEIKFLLHFVKESKQDESGMPNNRFLAERTGGTYSTLKVQPAELEDSGVYFCASSQFSSFTGNEQFFGPGTRLTVL.

The V call is TRBV4-2, the J call TRBJ2-3, with D possibly matching TRBD2 (5 bases). From germline, CDR1 is LGHNA and CDR2 YNFKEQ. This CDR3 comprises 16 residues. The V and J ends lost 1 base and 1 base respectively, with 12 bases between them. DNA for the CDR3: TGTGCCAGCAGCCAAGGGTCGGGAACCCGCACAGATACGCAGTATTTT. Amino acids: CASSQGSGTRTDTQYF.

Only a few counts were recorded for this clone. The rearrangement joins TRBV7-9 to TRBJ1-2; D unresolved. V lost 2 bases and J lost 6, with 7 bases in between. The CDR3 has 12 amino acids. CDR1 is SEHNR and CDR2 is FQNEAQ in the germline V gene (reference sequence). CDR3 protein: CASSLFGDGYTF. The CDR3 DNA sequence: TGTGCCAGCAGCTTATTCGGAGATGGCTACACCTTC.

The V gene is TRBV18, the J gene TRBJ2-1; 7 bases fit TRBD2. Germline V CDR1 and CDR2: KGHSH, LQKENI. With 5 bases clipped from V and 9 bases from J, the junction kept 1 base outside the gene matches. The CDR3 covers 11 residues. CDR3 coding DNA: TGTGCCAGCTCAGAGCGGGGTGAGCAGTTCTTC. As protein: CASSERGEQFF.

This chain connects TRBV9 to TRBJ2-7; 9 nucleotides agree with TRBD2. The CDR3 contains 16 residues. J gave up 2 bases and V 4 bases, and 10 bases lay outside the gene matches. The germline gives CDR1 SGDLS, CDR2 YYNGEE. Written as DNA, the CDR3 is TGTGCCAGCAGCATCACCCGGGGGACTAGCCCCTACGAGCAGTACGTC. Translation: CASSITRGTSPYEQYV.

J is TRBJ1-6 and V is TRBV2, with unresolved D. V was shortened by 8 bases and J by 5 bases, with 7 bases between the two germline ends. Germline CDR1 reads SNHLY; CDR2 reads FYNNEI. This CDR3 region has 12 residues. The CDR3 region has the DNA TGTGCCAGCGTAAAGGATAATTCACCCCTCCACTTT. This sequence encodes CASVKDNSPLHF.

In its sample, this clone was seen once. This CDR3 is CASSVAQGLDEKLFF. The DNA of the CDR3 is TGTGCCAGCAGCGTAGCTCAGGGATTAGATGAAAAACTGTTTTTT. The rearrangement uses TRBV9 and TRBJ1-4; perhaps TRBD1 as D (5 bases). Germline CDR1 and CDR2: SGDLS and YYNGEE. Between the trimmed V and J ends, which lost 0 bases and 6 bases, there was a span of 12 bases. The CDR3 extends over 15 amino acids. Full variable domain (rest looked up from reference TRBV9 and TRBJ1-4): DSGVTQTPKHLITATGQRVTLRCSPRSGDLSVYWYQQSLDQGLQFLIQYYNGEERAKGNILERFSAQQFPDLHSELNLSSLELGDSALYFCASSVAQGLDEKLFFGSGTQLSVL.